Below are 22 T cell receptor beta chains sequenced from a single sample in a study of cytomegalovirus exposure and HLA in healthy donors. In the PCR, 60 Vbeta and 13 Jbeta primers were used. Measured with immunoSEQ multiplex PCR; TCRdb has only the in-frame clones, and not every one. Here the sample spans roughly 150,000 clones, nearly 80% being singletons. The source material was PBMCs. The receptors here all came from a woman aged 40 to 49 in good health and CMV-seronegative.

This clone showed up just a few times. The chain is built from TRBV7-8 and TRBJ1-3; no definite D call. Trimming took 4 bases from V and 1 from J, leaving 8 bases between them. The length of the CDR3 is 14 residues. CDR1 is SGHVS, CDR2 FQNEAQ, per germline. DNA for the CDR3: TGTGCCAGCAGCTCCAGGTCTTCTGGAAACACCATATATTTT. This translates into CASSSRSSGNTIYF.

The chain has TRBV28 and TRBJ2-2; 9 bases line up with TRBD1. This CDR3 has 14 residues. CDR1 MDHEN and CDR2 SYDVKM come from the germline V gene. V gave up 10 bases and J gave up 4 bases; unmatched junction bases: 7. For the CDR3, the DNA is TGTGCCACAAACAGGGGGCTCGGCACCGGGGAGCTGTTTTTT. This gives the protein CATNRGLGTGELFF.

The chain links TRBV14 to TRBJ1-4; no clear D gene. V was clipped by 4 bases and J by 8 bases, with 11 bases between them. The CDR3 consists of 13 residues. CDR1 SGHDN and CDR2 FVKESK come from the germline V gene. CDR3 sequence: CASSRMHEEKLFF. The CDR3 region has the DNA TGTGCCAGCAGCCGCATGCACGAGGAAAAACTGTTTTTT. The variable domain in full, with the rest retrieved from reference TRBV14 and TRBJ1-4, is EAGVTQFPSHSVIEKGQTVTLRCDPISGHDNLYWYRRVMGKEIKFLLHFVKESKQDESGMPNNRFLAERTGGTYSTLKVQPAELEDSGVYFCASSRMHEEKLFFGSGTQLSVL.

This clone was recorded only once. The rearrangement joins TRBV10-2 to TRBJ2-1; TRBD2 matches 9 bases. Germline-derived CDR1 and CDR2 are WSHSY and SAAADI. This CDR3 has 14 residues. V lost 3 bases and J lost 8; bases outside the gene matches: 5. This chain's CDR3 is CASSEGLAGHEQFF. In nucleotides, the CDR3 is TGCGCCAGCAGTGAAGGGCTAGCGGGACATGAGCAGTTCTTC.

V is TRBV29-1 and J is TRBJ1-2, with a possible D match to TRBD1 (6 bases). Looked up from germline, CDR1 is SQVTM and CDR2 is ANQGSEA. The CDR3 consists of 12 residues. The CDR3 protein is CTIGGANYGYTF. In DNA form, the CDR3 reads TGCACCATAGGGGGGGCCAACTATGGCTACACCTTC.

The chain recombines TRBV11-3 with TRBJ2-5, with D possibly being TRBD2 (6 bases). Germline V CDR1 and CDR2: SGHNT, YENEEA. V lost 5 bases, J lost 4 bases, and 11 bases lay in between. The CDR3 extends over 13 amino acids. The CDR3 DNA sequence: TGTGCCAGCAGCCGGGACTTTCGAGAGACCCAGTACTTC. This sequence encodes CASSRDFRETQYF. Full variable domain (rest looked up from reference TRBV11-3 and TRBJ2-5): EAGVVQSPRYKIIEKKQPVAFWCNPISGHNTLYWYLQNLGQGPELLIRYENEEAVDDSQLPKDRFSAERLKGVDSTLKIQPAELGDSAVYLCASSRDFRETQYFGPGTRLLVL.

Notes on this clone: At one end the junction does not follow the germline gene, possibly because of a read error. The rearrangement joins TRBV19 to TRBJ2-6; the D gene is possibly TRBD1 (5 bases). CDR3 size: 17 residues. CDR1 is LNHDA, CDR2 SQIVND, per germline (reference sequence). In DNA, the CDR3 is TGTGCCAGTGGGAATTATCAAGGCCGCTCTGGGGCCAACGGCCTGACTTTC. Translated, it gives CASGNYQGRSGANGLTF. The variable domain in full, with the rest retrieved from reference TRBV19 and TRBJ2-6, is DGGITQSPKYLFRKEGQNVTLSCEQNLNHDAMYWYRQDPGQGLRLIYYSQIVNDFQKGDIAEGYSVSREKKESFPLTVTSAQKNPTAFYLCASGNYQGRSGANGLTFGAGSRLTVL.

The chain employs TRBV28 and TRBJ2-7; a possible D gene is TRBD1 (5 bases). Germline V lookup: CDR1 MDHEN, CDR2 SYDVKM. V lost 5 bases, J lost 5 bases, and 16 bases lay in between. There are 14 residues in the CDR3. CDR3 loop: CASSPPRQTHEQYF. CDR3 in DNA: TGTGCCAGCAGTCCTCCTCGACAGACCCACGAGCAGTACTTC.

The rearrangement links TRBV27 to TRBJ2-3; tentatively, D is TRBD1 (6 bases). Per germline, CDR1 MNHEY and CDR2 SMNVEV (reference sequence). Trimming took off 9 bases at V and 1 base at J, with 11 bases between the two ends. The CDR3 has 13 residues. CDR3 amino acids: CASRWGRTDTQYF. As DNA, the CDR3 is TGTGCCAGTAGATGGGGGCGCACAGATACGCAGTATTTT.

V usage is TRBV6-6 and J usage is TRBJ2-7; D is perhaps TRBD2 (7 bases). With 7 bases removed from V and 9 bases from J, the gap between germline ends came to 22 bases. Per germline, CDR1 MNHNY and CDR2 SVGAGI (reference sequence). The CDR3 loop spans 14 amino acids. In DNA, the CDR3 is TGTGCCAGCAACCCTCGGGGGGCAGGTCAAATGCAGTACTTC. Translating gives CASNPRGAGQMQYF.

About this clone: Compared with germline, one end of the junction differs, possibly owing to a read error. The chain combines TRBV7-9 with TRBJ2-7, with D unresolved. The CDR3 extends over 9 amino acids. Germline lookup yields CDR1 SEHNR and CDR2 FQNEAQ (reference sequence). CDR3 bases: TGTGCCAGCAGCTTACTGGGCCCGTTC. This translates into CASSLLGPF. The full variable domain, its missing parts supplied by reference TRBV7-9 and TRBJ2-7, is DTGVSQNPRHKITKRGQNVTFRCDPISEHNRLYWYRQTLGQGPEFLTYFQNEAQLEKSRLLSDRFSAERPKGSFSTLEIQRTEQGDSAMYLCASSLLGPFGPGTRLTVT.

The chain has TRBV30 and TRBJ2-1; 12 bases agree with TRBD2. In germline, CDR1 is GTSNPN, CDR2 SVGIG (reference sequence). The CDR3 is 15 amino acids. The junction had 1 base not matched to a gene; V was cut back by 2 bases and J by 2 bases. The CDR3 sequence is CAWSRLAGAYNEQFF. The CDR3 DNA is TGTGCCTGGAGTCGACTAGCGGGGGCCTACAATGAGCAGTTCTTC.

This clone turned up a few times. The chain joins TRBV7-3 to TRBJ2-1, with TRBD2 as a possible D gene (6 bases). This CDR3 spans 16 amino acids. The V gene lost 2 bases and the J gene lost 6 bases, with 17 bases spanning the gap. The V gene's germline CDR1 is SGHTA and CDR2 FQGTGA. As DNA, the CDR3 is TGTGCCAGCAGCTTACTAGGAGGGAGGACTTTCAATGAGCAGTTCTTC. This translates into CASSLLGGRTFNEQFF.

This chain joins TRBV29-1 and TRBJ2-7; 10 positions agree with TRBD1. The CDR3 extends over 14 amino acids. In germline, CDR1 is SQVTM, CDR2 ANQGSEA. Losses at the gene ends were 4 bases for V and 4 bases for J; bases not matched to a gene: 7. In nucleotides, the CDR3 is TGCAGCGTTGTAAGGACAGGGGGTTCTTACGAGCAGTACTTC. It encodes CSVVRTGGSYEQYF.

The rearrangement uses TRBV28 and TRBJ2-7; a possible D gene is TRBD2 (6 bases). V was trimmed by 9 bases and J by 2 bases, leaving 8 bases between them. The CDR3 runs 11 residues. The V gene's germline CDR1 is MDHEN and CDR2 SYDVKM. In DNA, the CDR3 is TGTGCCAGTGGGGGGACCTACGAGCAGTACTTC. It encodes CASGGTYEQYF.

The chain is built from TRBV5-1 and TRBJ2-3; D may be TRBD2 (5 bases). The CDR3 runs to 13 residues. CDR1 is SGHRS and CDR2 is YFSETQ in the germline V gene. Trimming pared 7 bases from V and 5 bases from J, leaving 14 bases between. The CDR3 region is CASASLELDTQYF. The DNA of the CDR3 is TGCGCCAGCGCTAGCTTGGAATTAGATACGCAGTATTTT.

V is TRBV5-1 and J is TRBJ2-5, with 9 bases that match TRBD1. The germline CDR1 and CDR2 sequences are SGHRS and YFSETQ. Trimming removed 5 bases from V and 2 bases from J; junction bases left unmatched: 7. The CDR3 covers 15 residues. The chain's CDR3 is CASSAGTGSQETQYF. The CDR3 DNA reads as TGCGCCAGCAGTGCCGGGACAGGGAGTCAAGAGACCCAGTACTTC.

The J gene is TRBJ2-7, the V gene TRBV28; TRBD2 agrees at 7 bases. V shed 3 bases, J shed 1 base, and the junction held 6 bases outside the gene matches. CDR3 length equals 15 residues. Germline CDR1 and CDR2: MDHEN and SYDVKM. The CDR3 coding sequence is TGTGCCAGCAGTTTGGGGGGACTATCTTCCTACGAGCAGTACTTC. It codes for CASSLGGLSSYEQYF.

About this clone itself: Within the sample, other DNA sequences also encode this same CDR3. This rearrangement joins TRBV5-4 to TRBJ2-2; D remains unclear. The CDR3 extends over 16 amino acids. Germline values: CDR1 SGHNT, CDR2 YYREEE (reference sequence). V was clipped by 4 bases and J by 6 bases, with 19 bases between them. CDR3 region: CASSPGRSLGPGELFF. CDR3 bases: TGTGCCAGCAGCCCGGGTCGATCTTTGGGTCCCGGGGAGCTGTTTTTT.

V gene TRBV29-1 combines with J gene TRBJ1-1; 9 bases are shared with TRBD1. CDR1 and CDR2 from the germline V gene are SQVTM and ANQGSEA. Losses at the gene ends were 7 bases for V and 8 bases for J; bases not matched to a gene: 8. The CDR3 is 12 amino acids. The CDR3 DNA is TGCAGCGACTGGGACAGGGTAGGGGAAGCTTTCTTT. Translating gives CSDWDRVGEAFF.

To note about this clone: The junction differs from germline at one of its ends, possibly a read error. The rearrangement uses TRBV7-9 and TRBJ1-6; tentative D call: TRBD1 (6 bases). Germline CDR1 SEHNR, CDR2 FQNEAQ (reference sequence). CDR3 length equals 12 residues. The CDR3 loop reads CSSSSRGSPLHF. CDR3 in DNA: TGTTCCAGCAGCTCCAGGGGTTCACCCCTCCACTTT.

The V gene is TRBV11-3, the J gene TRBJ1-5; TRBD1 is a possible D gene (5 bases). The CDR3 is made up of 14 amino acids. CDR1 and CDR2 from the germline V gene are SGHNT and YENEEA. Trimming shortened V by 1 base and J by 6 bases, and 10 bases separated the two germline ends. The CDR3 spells CASSLGGGSQPQHF. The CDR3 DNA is TGTGCCAGCAGCTTAGGTGGGGGGAGTCAGCCCCAGCATTTT. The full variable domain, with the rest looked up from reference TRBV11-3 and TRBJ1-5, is EAGVVQSPRYKIIEKKQPVAFWCNPISGHNTLYWYLQNLGQGPELLIRYENEEAVDDSQLPKDRFSAERLKGVDSTLKIQPAELGDSAVYLCASSLGGGSQPQHFGDGTRLSIL.